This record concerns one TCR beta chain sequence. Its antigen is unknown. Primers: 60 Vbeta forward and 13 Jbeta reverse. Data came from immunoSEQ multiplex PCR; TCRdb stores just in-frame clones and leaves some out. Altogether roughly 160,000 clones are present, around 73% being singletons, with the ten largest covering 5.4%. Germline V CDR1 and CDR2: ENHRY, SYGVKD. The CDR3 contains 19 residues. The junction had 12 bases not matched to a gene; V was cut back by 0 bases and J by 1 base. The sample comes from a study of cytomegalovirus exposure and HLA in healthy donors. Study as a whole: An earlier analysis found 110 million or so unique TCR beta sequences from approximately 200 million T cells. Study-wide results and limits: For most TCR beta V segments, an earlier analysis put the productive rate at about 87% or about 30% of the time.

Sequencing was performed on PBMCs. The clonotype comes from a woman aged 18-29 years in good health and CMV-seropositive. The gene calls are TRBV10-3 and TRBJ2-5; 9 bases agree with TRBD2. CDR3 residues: CAISESLAAGGDVQETQYF. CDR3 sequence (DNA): TGTGCCATCAGTGAGTCCTTAGCTGCGGGGGGGGACGTCCAAGAGACCCAGTACTTC.